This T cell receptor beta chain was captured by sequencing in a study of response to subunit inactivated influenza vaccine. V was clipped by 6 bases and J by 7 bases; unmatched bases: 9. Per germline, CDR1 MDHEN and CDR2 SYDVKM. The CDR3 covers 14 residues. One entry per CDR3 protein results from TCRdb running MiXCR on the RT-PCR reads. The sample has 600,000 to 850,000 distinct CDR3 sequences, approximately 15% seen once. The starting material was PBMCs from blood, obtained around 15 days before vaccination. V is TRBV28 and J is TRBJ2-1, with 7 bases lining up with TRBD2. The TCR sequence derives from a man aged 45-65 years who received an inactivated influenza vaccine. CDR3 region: CASSPGTMWNEQFF. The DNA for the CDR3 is TGTGCCAGCAGCCCCGGGACTATGTGGAATGAGCAGTTCTTC.